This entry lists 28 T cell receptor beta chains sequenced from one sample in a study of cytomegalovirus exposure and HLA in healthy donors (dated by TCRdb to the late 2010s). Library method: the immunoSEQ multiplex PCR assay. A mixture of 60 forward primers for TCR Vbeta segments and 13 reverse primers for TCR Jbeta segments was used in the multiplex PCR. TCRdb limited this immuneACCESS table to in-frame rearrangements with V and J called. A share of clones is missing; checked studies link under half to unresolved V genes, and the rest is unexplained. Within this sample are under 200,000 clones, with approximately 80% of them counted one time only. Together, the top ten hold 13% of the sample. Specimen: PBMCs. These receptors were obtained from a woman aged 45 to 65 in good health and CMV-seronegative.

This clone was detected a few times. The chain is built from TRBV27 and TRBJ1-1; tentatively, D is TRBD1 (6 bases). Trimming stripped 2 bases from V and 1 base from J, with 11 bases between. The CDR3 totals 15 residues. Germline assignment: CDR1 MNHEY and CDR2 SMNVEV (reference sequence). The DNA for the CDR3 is TGTGCCAGCAGTTTAGGACAGCCTTCGAACACTGAAGCTTTCTTT. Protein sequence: CASSLGQPSNTEAFF.

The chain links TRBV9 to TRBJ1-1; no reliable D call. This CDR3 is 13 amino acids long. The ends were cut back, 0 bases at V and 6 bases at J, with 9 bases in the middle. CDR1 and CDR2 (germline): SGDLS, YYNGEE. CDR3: CASSVDLESEAFF. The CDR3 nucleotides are TGTGCCAGCAGCGTAGACCTAGAATCTGAAGCTTTCTTT.

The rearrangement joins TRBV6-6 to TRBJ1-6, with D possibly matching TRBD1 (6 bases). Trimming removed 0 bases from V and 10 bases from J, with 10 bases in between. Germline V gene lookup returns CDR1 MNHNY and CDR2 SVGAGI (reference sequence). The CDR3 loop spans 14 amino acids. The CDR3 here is CASSYSRGQSPLHF. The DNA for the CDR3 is TGTGCCAGCAGTTACTCGAGGGGACAATCACCCCTCCACTTT.

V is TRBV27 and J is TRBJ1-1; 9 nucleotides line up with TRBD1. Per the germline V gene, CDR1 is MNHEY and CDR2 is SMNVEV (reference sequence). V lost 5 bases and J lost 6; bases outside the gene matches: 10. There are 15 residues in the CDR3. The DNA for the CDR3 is TGTGCCAGCAGTAGGGACAGGGCGTCGAGGGCTGAAGCTTTCTTT. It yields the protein CASSRDRASRAEAFF.

CDR3 DNA sequence: TGTGCCATCGGTACTCTGGGCGGGGGGTACAATGAGCAGTTCTTC. Encoded protein: CAIGTLGGGYNEQFF. The V call is TRBV10-3, the J call TRBJ2-1; 8 positions match TRBD2. The CDR3 has 15 residues. Germline CDR1 reads ENHRY; CDR2 reads SYGVKD. V lost 8 bases, J lost 4 bases, and 10 bases stayed unmatched.

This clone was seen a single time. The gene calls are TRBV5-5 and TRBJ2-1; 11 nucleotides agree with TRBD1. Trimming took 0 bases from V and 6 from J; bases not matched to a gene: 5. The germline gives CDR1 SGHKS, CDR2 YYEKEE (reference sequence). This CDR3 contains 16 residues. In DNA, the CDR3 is TGTGCCAGCAGCTTGGACGGGACAGGGGGAGGCAATGAGCAGTTCTTC. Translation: CASSLDGTGGGNEQFF.

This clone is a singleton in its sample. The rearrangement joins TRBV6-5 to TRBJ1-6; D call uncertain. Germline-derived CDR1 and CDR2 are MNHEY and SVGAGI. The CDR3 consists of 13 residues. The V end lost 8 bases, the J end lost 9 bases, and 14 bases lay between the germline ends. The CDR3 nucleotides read TGTGCCAGCGCCCCCGGCGGGTCTTCACCCCTCCACTTT. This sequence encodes CASAPGGSSPLHF.

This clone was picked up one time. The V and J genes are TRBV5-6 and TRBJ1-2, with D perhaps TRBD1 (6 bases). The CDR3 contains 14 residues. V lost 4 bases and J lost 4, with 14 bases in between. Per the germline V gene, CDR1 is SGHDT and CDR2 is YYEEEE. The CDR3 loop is CASSSTGLSYGYTF. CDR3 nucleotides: TGTGCCAGCAGCAGCACAGGGTTATCCTATGGCTACACCTTC.

The DNA for the CDR3 is TGTGCCAGCAGCCCGAGGGAGGGTGCTAATGAAAAACTGTTTTTT. It translates to CASSPREGANEKLFF. The V gene is TRBV9, the J gene TRBJ1-4, with no clear D. Per germline, CDR1 SGDLS and CDR2 YYNGEE. CDR3 length: 15 residues. The V gene lost 4 bases and the J gene lost 3 bases, with 13 bases spanning the gap. The whole variable domain, filled in from reference TRBV9 and TRBJ1-4, reads DSGVTQTPKHLITATGQRVTLRCSPRSGDLSVYWYQQSLDQGLQFLIQYYNGEERAKGNILERFSAQQFPDLHSELNLSSLELGDSALYFCASSPREGANEKLFFGSGTQLSVL.

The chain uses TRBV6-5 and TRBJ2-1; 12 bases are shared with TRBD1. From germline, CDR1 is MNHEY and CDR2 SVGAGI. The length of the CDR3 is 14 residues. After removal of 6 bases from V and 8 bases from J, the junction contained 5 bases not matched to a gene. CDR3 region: CASRGTGGLDEQFF. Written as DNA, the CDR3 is TGTGCCAGCAGAGGGACAGGGGGCTTGGATGAGCAGTTCTTC.

The CDR3 sequence: CASRPQDRFEQFF. CDR3 bases: TGTGCCAGCAGACCACAAGACAGGTTTGAGCAGTTCTTC. The rearrangement uses TRBV27 and TRBJ2-1; weak D call: TRBD1 (6 bases). Germline assignment: CDR1 MNHEY and CDR2 SMNVEV (reference sequence). This CDR3 spans 13 amino acids. V lost 6 bases to trimming and J lost 9 bases, with 15 bases between them.

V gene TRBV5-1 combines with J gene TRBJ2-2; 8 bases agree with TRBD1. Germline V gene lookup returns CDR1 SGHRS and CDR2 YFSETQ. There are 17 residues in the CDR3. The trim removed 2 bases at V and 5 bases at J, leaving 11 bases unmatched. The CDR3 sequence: CASSFRTGRFGTGELFF. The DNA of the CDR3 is TGCGCCAGCAGCTTCCGGACAGGGAGATTTGGGACCGGGGAGCTGTTTTTT. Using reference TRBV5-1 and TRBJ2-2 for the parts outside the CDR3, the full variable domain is KAGVTQTPRYLIKTRGQQVTLSCSPISGHRSVSWYQQTPGQGLQFLFEYFSETQRNKGNFPGRFSGRQFSNSRSEMNVSTLELGDSALYLCASSFRTGRFGTGELFFGEGSRLTVL.

The CDR3 sequence is CASSVDRVGYTF. The CDR3 DNA reads TGTGCCAGCAGTGTTGACAGGGTGGGCTACACCTTC. The chain employs TRBV2 and TRBJ1-2; 7 positions match TRBD1. The CDR3 sequence is 12 residues long. From germline, CDR1 is SNHLY and CDR2 FYNNEI. V was pared by 4 bases and J by 8 bases, with 4 bases of the junction left unmatched.

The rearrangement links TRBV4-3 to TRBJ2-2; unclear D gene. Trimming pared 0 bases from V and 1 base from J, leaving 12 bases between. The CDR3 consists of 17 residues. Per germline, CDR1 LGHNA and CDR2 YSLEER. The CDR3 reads CASSQDLHSMNTGELFF. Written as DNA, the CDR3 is TGCGCCAGCAGCCAAGATTTGCACAGCATGAACACCGGGGAGCTGTTTTTT.

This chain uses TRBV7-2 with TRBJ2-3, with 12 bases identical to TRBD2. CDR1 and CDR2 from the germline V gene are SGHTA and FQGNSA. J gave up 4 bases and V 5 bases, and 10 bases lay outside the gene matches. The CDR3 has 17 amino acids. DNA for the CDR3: TGTGCCAGCAGCCTCCGACTAGCGGGAGCAGGGCCAGATACGCAGTATTTT. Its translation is CASSLRLAGAGPDTQYF.

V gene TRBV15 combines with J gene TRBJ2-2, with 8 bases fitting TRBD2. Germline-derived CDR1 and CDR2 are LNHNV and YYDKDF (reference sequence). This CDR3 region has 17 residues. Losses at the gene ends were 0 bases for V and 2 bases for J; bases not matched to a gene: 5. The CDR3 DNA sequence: TGTGCCACCAGCAGAGATTTAGCGGGGCCTAACACCGGGGAGCTGTTTTTT. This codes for CATSRDLAGPNTGELFF.

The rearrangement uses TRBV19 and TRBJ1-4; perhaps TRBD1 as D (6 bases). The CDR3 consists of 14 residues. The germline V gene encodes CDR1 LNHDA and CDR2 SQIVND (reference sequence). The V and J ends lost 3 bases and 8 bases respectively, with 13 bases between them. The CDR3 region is CASSIRGGREKLFF. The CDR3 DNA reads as TGTGCCAGTAGTATTAGGGGGGGACGGGAAAAACTGTTTTTT.

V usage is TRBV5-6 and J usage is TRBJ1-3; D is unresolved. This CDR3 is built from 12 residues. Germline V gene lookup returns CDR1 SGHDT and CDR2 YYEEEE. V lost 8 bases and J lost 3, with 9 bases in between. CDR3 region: CASGLGGNTIYF. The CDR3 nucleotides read TGTGCCAGTGGGCTGGGTGGAAACACCATATATTTT.

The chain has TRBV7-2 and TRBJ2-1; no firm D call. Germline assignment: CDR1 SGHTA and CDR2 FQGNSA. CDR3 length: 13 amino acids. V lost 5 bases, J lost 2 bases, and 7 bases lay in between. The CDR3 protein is CASSAPPYNEQFF. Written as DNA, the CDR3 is TGTGCCAGCAGCGCGCCCCCCTACAATGAGCAGTTCTTC. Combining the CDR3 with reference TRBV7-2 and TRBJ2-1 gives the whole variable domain GAGVSQSPSNKVTEKGKDVELRCDPISGHTALYWYRQSLGQGLEFLIYFQGNSAPDKSGLPSDRFSAERTGGSVSTLTIQRTQQEDSAVYLCASSAPPYNEQFFGPGTRLTVL.

The CDR3 region has the DNA TGTGCCAGCACCAAATGGGGGCAGTATGGCTACACCTTC. It codes for CASTKWGQYGYTF. The chain employs TRBV6-6 and TRBJ1-2, with D possibly being TRBD1 (6 bases). V lost 7 bases and J lost 5, with 14 bases in between. Germline CDR1 is MNHNY and CDR2 is SVGAGI (reference sequence). CDR3 length equals 13 residues.

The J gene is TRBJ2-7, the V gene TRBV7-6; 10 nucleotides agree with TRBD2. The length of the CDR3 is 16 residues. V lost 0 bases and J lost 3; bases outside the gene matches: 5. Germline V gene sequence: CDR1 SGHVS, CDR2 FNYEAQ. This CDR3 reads CASSLASTSGDYEQYF. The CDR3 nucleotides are TGTGCCAGCAGCTTAGCGTCAACTAGCGGGGACTACGAGCAGTACTTC.

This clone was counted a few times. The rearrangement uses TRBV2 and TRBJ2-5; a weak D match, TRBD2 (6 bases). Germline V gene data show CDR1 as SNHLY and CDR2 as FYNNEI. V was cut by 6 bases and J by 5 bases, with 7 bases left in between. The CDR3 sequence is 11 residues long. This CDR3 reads CASRAGETQYF. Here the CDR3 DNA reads TGTGCCAGCAGGGCGGGGGAGACCCAGTACTTC.

For the CDR3, the DNA is TGTGCCAGCAGTTACTCTGGGACAGGGGCTAGTGAAAAACTGTTTTTT. It yields the protein CASSYSGTGASEKLFF. The chain uses TRBV6-6 and TRBJ1-4; TRBD1 matches at 10 bases. Trimming at V came to 0 bases and at J to 7 bases, leaving 5 bases not matched to a gene. From germline, CDR1 is MNHNY and CDR2 SVGAGI (reference sequence). The CDR3 sequence is 16 residues long.

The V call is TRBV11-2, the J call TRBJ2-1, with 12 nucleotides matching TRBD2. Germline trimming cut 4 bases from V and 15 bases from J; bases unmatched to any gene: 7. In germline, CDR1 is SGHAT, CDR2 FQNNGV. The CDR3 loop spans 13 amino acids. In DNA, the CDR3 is TGTGCCAGCAGCTCAGGACTAGCGGGATTGGTGTTCTTC. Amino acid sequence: CASSSGLAGLVFF. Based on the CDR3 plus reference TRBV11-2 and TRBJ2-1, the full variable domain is EAGVAQSPRYKIIEKRQSVAFWCNPISGHATLYWYQQILGQGPKLLIQFQNNGVVDDSQLPKDRFSAERLKGVDSTLKIQPAKLEDSAVYLCASSSGLAGLVFFGPGTRLTVL.

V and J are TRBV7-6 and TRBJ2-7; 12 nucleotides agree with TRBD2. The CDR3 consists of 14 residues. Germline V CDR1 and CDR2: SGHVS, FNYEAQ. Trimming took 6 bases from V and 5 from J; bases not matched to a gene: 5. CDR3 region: CASSHGLAGNEQYF. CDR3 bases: TGTGCCAGCAGTCACGGACTAGCGGGGAACGAGCAGTACTTC.

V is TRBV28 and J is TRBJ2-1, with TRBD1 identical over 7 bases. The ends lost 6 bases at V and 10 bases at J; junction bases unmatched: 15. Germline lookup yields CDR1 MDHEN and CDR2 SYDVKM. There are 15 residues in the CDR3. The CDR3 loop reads CASRRTGTEKREQFF. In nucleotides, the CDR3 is TGTGCCAGCAGGAGAACTGGGACAGAAAAGCGAGAGCAGTTCTTC.

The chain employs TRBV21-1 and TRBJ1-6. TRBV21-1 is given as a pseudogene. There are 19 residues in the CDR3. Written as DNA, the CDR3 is TGTGCCAGCAGCAAGGACCCCTTATACAGGTCCCGGGGGGATTCACCCCTCCACTTT. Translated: CASSKDPLYRSRGDSPLHF.

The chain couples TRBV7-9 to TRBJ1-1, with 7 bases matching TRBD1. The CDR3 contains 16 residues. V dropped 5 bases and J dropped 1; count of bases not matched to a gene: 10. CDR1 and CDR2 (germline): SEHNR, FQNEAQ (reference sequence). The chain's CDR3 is CASSATSGQENTEAFF. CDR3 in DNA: TGTGCCAGCAGCGCAACTTCAGGACAGGAGAACACTGAAGCTTTCTTT.